This section outlines one T cell receptor (beta chain) sequence together with its context. The data were obtained in a study of T cell clones after liver transplantation. On the study more broadly: Draws occurred before transplant, before withdrawal, and after complete or failed withdrawal.

J was trimmed by 1 base and V by 3 bases; bases with no gene match: 3. This CDR3 is 18 amino acids long. The germline CDR1 and CDR2 sequences are LNHDA and SQIVND (reference sequence). Assay used: immunoSEQ multiplex PCR; TCRdb lists only in-frame clones, some missing. The sample shows some 120,000 clones, 90% of them seen only once. The material sequenced was CD4+ T cells from blood, taken 12 months after liver transplant. The TCR was taken from a human patient who received a liver transplant. The graft donor may account for some of the T cells. The rearrangement uses TRBV19 and TRBJ2-2; 15 bases are shared with TRBD2. The CDR3 loop reads CASSIRTSGRVNTGELFF. CDR3 DNA: TGTGCCAGTAGTATCCGGACTAGCGGGAGGGTGAACACCGGGGAGCTGTTTTTT.